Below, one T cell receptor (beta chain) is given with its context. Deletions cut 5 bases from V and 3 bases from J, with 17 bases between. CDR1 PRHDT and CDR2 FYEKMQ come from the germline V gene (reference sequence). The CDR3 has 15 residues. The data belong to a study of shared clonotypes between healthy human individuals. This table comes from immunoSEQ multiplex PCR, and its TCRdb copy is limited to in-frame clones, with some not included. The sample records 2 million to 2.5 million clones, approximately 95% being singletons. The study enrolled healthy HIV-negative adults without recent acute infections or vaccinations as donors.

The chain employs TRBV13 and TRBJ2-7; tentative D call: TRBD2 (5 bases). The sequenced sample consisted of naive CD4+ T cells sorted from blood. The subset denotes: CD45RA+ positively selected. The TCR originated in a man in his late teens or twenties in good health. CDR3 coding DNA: TGTGCCAGCAGCCCCGGGGTCCTAAAGGGCTACGAGCAGTACTTC. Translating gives CASSPGVLKGYEQYF.